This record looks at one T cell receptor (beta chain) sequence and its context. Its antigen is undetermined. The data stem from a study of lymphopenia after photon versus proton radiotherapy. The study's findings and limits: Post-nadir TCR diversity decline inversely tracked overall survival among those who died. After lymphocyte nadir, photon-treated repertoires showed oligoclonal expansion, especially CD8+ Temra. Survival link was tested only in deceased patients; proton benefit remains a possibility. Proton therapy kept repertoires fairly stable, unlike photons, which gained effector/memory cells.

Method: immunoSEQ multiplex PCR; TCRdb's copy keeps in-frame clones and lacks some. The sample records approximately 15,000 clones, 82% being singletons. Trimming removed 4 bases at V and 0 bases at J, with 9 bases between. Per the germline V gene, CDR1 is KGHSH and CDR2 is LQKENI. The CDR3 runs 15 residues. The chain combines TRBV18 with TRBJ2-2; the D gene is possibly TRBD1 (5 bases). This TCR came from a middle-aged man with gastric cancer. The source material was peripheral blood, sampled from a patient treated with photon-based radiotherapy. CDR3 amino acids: CASSQTEANTGELFF. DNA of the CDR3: TGTGCCAGCTCACAGACAGAGGCGAACACCGGGGAGCTGTTTTTT.